This T cell receptor (beta chain) is from a study of Ad26.COV2.S vaccination and SARS-CoV-2 variants. Study as a whole: Ad26.COV2.S arm of COV1001 included the donor.

The treatment here: some 20 received Ad26.COV2.S at low or high dose, single or two shots; several received placebo; per-sample allocation not given. Sampling happened 63 days after the first vaccine or placebo injection. Study outcomes and limitations: Vaccine recipients had higher spike-specific TCR breadth than placebo recipients.

This clone appeared a few times. Antigen specificity is unknown. Germline CDR1 reads LNHDA; CDR2 reads SQIVND (reference sequence). CDR3 length: 19 residues. The J segment lost 4 bases and the V segment lost 4 bases, leaving 17 bases of the junction unmatched. Only in-frame clones appear in the TCRdb table, and some are missing; sequencing was by immunoSEQ multiplex PCR. The data show more than 400,000 clones, 80% to 95% seen once. This chain connects TRBV19 to TRBJ1-5, with TRBD1 matching 9 bases. This specimen was peripheral blood, taken in a trial of Ad26.COV2.S vaccine versus placebo. The sequence was obtained from a person aged 18-60 years who received the Ad26.COV2.S COVID-19 vaccine or a placebo. The CDR3 DNA reads TGTGCCAGTAGTAACCCGCCTGTAATACAGGGGGCAGGAAATCAGCCCCAGCATTTT. This gives the protein CASSNPPVIQGAGNQPQHF.